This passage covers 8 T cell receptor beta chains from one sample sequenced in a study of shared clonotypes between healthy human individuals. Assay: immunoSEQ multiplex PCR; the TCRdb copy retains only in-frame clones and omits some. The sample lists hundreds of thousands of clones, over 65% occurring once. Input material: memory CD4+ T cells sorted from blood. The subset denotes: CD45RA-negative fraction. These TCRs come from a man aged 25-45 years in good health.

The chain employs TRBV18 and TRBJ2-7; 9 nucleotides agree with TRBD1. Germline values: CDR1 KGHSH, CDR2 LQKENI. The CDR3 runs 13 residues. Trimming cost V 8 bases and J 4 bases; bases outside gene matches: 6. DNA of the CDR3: TGTGCCAGCACCCCGGGACAGGGTTACGAGCAGTACTTC. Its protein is CASTPGQGYEQYF. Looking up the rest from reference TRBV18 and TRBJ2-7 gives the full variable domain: NAGVMQNPRHLVRRRGQEARLRCSPMKGHSHVYWYRQLPEEGLKFMVYLQKENIIDESGMPKERFSAEFPKEGPSILRIQQVVRGDSAAYFCASTPGQGYEQYFGPGTRLTVT.

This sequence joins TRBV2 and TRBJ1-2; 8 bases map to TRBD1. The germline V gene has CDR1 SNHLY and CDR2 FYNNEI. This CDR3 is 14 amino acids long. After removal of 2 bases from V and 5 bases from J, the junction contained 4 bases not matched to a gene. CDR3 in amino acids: CASSEQGARYGYTF. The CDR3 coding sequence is TGTGCCAGCAGTGAACAGGGGGCCCGGTATGGCTACACCTTC.

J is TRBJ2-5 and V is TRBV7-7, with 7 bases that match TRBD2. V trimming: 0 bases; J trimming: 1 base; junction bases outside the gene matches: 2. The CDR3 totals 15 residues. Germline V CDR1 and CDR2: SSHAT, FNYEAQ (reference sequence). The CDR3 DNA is TGTGCCAGCAGCTTAGCCCGGACTAGCCAAGAGACCCAGTACTTC. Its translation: CASSLARTSQETQYF.

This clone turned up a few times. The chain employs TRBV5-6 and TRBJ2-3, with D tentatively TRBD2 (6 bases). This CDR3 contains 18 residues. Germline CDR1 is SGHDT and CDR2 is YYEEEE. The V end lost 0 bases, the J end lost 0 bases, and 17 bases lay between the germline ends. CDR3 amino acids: CASSLEGLRSGSTDTQYF. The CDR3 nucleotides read TGTGCCAGCAGCTTGGAAGGTTTGAGGAGCGGGAGCACAGATACGCAGTATTTT.

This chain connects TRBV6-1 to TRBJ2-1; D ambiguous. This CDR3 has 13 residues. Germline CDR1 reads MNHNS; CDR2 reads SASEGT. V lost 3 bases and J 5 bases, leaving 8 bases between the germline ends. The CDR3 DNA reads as TGTGCCAGCAGTGAGTCCCTTCACAATGAGCAGTTCTTC. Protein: CASSESLHNEQFF.

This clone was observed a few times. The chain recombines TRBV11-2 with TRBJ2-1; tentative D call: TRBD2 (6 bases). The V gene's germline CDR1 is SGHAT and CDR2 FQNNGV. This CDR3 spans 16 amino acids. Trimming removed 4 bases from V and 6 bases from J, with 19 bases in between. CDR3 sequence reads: CASSSPGSFPSNEQFF. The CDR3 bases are TGTGCCAGCAGCTCCCCCGGGAGCTTCCCCTCCAATGAGCAGTTCTTC. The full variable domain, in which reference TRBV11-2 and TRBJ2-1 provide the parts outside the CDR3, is EAGVAQSPRYKIIEKRQSVAFWCNPISGHATLYWYQQILGQGPKLLIQFQNNGVVDDSQLPKDRFSAERLKGVDSTLKIQPAKLEDSAVYLCASSSPGSFPSNEQFFGPGTRLTVL.

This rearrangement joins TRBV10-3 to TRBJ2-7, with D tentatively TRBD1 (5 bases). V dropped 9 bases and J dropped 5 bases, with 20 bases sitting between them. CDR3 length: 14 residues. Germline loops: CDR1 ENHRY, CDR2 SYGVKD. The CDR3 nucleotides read TGTGCCATACACGTATCAGGCAGGGCGGACGAGCAGTACTTC. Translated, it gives CAIHVSGRADEQYF.

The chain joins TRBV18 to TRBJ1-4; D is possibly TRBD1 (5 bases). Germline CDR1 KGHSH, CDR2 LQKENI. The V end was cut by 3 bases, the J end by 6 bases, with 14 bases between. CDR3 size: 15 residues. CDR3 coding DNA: TGTGCCAGCTCACCTTCGGCGGGGACGGATGAAAAACTGTTTTTT. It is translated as CASSPSAGTDEKLFF.